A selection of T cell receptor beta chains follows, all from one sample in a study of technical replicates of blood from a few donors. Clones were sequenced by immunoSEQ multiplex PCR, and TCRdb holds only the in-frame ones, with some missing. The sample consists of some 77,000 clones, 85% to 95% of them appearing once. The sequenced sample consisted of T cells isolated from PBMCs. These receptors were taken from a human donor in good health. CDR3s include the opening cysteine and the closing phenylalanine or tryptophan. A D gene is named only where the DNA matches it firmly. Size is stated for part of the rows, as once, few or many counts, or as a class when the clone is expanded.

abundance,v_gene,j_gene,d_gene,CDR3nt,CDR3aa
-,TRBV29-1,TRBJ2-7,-,TGCAGCGTCTCGGGTGAGGGAGGGGGCTACGAGCAGTACTTC,CSVSGEGGGYEQYF
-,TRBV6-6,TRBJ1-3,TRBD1,TGTGCCAGCAGAAACTGGGACAGAGGAAACACCATATATTTT,CASRNWDRGNTIYF
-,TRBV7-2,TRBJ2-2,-,TGTGCCAGCAGCTTAGAATCGGGGGTCCCGAACACCGGGGAGCTGTTTTTT,CASSLESGVPNTGELFF
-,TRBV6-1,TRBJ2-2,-,TGTGCCAGCAGGCCCGGGACTCTGAACACCGGGGAGCTGTTTTTT,CASRPGTLNTGELFF
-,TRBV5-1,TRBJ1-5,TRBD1,TGCGCCAGCAGCTTGGGGACAGGCCACGACGGACAGCCCCAGCATTTT,CASSLGTGHDGQPQHF
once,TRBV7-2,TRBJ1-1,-,TGTGCCAGCAGCTTTTTACAGACCGGGAACACTGAAGCTTTCTTT,CASSFLQTGNTEAFF
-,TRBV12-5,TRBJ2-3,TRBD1,TGTGCTAGTGGTTTGGTACTATTCCCCGGACAGGGGAACACAGATACGCAGTATTTT,CASGLVLFPGQGNTDTQYF
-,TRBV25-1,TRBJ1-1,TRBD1,TGTGCCAGCAGTGAGGGTGGAGGGGGCGCTTGGGAAGCTTTCTTT,CASSEGGGGAWEAFF
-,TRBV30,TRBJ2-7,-,TGTGCCTGGAAACCGTCAACTGACTACGAGCAGTACTTC,CAWKPSTDYEQYF
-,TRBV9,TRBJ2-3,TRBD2,TGTGCCAGCAGCGTCGGACTAGACGATTCAGATACGCAGTATTTT,CASSVGLDDSDTQYF
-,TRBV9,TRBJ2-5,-,TGTGCCAGCAGCATCCTAGCAGGGGGGGAGACCCAGTACTTC,CASSILAGGETQYF
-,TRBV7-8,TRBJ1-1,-,TGTGCCAGCAGCTTACGGGACTCCAGTAGGAACACTGAAGCTTTCTTT,CASSLRDSSRNTEAFF
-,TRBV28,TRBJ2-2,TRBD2,TGTGCCAGCAGTTTCTTCCAAGGCTATAGCGGGAGAGGGGGGGAAACCGGGGAGCTGTTTTTT,CASSFFQGYSGRGGETGELFF
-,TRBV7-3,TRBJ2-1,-,TGTGCCAGCAGCTTTGCCCCCGGGAGTTCTTTTAATGAGCAGTTCTTC,CASSFAPGSSFNEQFF
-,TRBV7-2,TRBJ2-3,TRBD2,TGTGCCAGCACCGCGGGGGGGGTTAGCACAGATACGCAGTATTTT,CASTAGGVSTDTQYF
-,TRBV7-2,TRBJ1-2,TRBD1,TGTGCCAGCAGCTCCTGGGACAGGGCATCCTATGGCTACACCTTC,CASSSWDRASYGYTF
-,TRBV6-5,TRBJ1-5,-,TGTGCCAGCAGTCCTTCGAGCTATAGCAATCAGCCCCAGCATTTT,CASSPSSYSNQPQHF
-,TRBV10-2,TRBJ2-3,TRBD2,TGCGCCAGCACTAGACTAGCTTCAGATACGCAGTATTTT,CASTRLASDTQYF
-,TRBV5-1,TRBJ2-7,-,TGCGCCAGCAGCTTGTTGAACGGAGCAACTATATACGAGCAGTACTTC,CASSLLNGATIYEQYF
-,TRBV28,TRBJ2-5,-,TGTGCCAGCAGTCCACTAGGACAGTCCCAAGAGACCCAGTACTTC,CASSPLGQSQETQYF
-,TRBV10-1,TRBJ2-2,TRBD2,TGCGCCAGCAGTTTAGCGGGAAGGAACACCGGGGAGCTGTTTTTT,CASSLAGRNTGELFF
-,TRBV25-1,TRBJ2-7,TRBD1,TGTGCCAGCAGGAGGGGGCGCGAGCAGTACTTC,CASRRGREQYF